This entry concerns a single T cell receptor (beta chain). Its antigen remains unknown. A read error is possible here, since a much larger clone lies one base away. Looked up from germline, CDR1 is MNHEY and CDR2 is SMNVEV (reference sequence). CDR3 length: 12 amino acids. V was pared by 6 bases and J by 8 bases, with 8 bases between. TCRdb reprocessed the 5' RACE reads with MiXCR, giving one entry per CDR3 protein. The table lists about 310,000 distinct CDR3 sequences, 15% to 20% of them singletons, with 20% to 25% in the top ten. The data are from a study of T-cell memory formation after mild COVID-19. Findings and limits, study-wide: Certain responding clones were present in pre-infection memory, suggesting participation of cross-reactive memory.

The receptor comes from a man aged 18 to 29 who had mild COVID-19 (a few samples of this study predate the infection). Cell type and time point are not known. The chain links TRBV27 to TRBJ1-6; D may be TRBD1 (5 bases). The sample was PBMCs or a T cell subset sorted from them (not recorded which). The CDR3 here is CASSFRDSPLHF. In DNA, the CDR3 is TGTGCCAGCAGCTTCAGGGATTCACCCCTCCACTTT.